These 31 T cell receptor beta chains were all obtained from the same sample, sequenced in a study of low-dose radiotherapy and immunotherapy resistance in tumors. TRAV- and TRBV-specific primers were used for first-strand cDNA, which covered alpha and beta chains. It was with a constant-region primer and a V-primer adapter that TCRs were amplified over roughly 20 PCR cycles. One entry per CDR3 protein results from TCRdb running MiXCR on the reads. The sample holds about 7,200 distinct CDR3 sequences, under 70% seen once. The receptors were sampled from a human donor with advanced metastatic prostate, ovarian, gallbladder or colorectal cancer (not recorded which). This table probably holds off-target reads from a library built for another chain.

This sequence joins TRBV5-3 and TRBJ2-5, with D unclear. TRBV5-3 is treated as an ORF (open reading frame) with a function not yet certain. CDR3 length: 11 amino acids. The ends were cut back, 10 bases at V and 5 bases at J, with 12 bases in the middle. The chain's CDR3 is CAGKVWETQYF. The CDR3 DNA follows: TGTGCCGGCAAAGTGTGGGAGACCCAGTACTTC.

This clonotype was seen more than once but under ten times. The chain recombines TRBV2 with TRBJ2-2, with D hard to call. V lost 7 bases, J lost 5 bases, and 11 bases lay in between. The CDR3 covers 13 residues. The V gene's germline CDR1 is SNHLY and CDR2 FYNNEI. In DNA form, the CDR3 reads TGTGCCAGCATGAGAGACGCTACCGGGGAGCTGTTTTTT. Translated: CASMRDATGELFF. The variable domain in full, with the rest retrieved from reference TRBV2 and TRBJ2-2, is EPEVTQTPSHQVTQMGQEVILRCVPISNHLYFYWYRQILGQKVEFLVSFYNNEISEKSEIFDDQFSVERPDGSNFTLKIRSTKLEDSAMYFCASMRDATGELFFGEGSRLTVL.

V gene TRBV12-3 or TRBV12-4 combines with J gene TRBJ1-2, with TRBD1 matching 9 bases. The J segment lost 4 bases and the V segment lost 4 bases, leaving 4 bases of the junction unmatched. The CDR3 totals 14 residues. The CDR3 loop reads CASSSGQGIYGYTF. CDR3 DNA sequence: TGTGCCAGCAGTTCGGGACAGGGTATCTATGGCTACACCTTC.

This clonotype turned up a few times. This chain links TRBV28 with TRBJ2-7; D possibly corresponds to TRBD1 (6 bases). The germline V and J ends were trimmed by 6 bases and 4 bases, with 10 bases remaining between them. Looked up from germline, CDR1 is MDHEN and CDR2 is SYDVKM. The CDR3 contains 12 residues. The CDR3 DNA follows: TGTGCCAGCAGGTCCCAGGGGTACGAGCAGTACTTC. Residues: CASRSQGYEQYF.

By sample fraction, this clonotype is hyperexpanded. V usage is TRBV5-4 and J usage is TRBJ2-1, with D possibly matching TRBD2 (6 bases). The V end was cut by 0 bases, the J end by 4 bases, with 14 bases between. Germline values: CDR1 SGHNT, CDR2 YYREEE (reference sequence). The CDR3 is 16 residues long. The CDR3 region is CASSLARIAEYNEQFF. Here the CDR3 DNA reads TGTGCCAGCAGCTTGGCCCGGATAGCGGAGTACAATGAGCAGTTCTTC. The full variable domain, with the rest looked up from reference TRBV5-4 and TRBJ2-1, is ETGVTQSPTHLIKTRGQQVTLRCSSQSGHNTVSWYQQALGQGPQFIFQYYREEENGRGNFPPRFSGLQFPNYSSELNVNALELDDSALYLCASSLARIAEYNEQFFGPGTRLTVL.

This chain joins TRBV6-8 and TRBJ2-3, with 9 positions matching TRBD2. The CDR3 consists of 16 residues. Per the germline V gene, CDR1 is MNHGY and CDR2 is SAAAGT. V shed 8 bases, J shed 11 bases, and the junction held 20 bases outside the gene matches. The CDR3 DNA reads as TGTGCCAGCTGGGGAGCTTCCTATAGCGGGAGTAATGTGCAGTATTTT. Translating gives CASWGASYSGSNVQYF.

There are a few counts of this clonotype. The chain is built from TRBV9 and TRBJ2-5; 7 bases line up with TRBD1. CDR1 is SGDLS and CDR2 is YYNGEE in the germline V gene. Trimming took 3 bases from V and 3 from J; bases not matched to a gene: 5. The CDR3 has 14 amino acids. CDR3 DNA: TGTGCCAGCAGCGCGGGACAGCATAAAGAGACCCAGTACTTC. This encodes CASSAGQHKETQYF.

The chain joins TRBV3-1 to TRBJ2-1; D is uncertain. The CDR3 is 12 residues long. Trimming pared 1 base from V and 9 bases from J, leaving 7 bases between. Germline values: CDR1 LGHDT, CDR2 YNNKEL (reference sequence). The CDR3 is CASSQAEGEQFF. The DNA for the CDR3 is TGTGCCAGCAGCCAAGCTGAAGGTGAGCAGTTCTTC.

The V call is TRBV5-4, the J call TRBJ2-4, with a weak D call TRBD1 (5 bases). Germline CDR1 reads SGHNT; CDR2 reads YYREEE (reference sequence). V was pared by 4 bases and J by 0 bases, with 11 bases between. This CDR3 has 15 amino acids. CDR3 sequence: CASSPTGLAKNIQYF. CDR3 sequence (DNA): TGTGCCAGCAGCCCCACAGGCCTAGCCAAAAACATTCAGTACTTC.

This clonotype came up once. This chain links TRBV15 with TRBJ1-2; D is undetermined. Germline V gives CDR1 LNHNV, CDR2 YYDKDF (reference sequence). V was pared by 0 bases and J by 8 bases, with 7 bases between. The CDR3 loop spans 12 amino acids. The CDR3, as DNA: TGTGCCACCAGCAGAGATCAGGTAGGCTACACCTTC. It yields the protein CATSRDQVGYTF.

This chain joins TRBV29-1 and TRBJ1-2, with 7 bases that match TRBD1. The length of the CDR3 is 14 residues. From germline, CDR1 is SQVTM and CDR2 ANQGSEA. The V segment lost 6 bases and the J segment 0 bases; nucleotides outside the gene matches: 7. This CDR3 is CSVRRDSANYGYTF. For the CDR3, the DNA is TGCAGCGTAAGACGGGACAGTGCTAACTATGGCTACACCTTC.

This chain uses TRBV14 with TRBJ2-7, with a weak D call TRBD2 (5 bases). The germline V gene has CDR1 SGHDN and CDR2 FVKESK. Trimming left V 4 bases short and J 7 bases short, with 14 bases between. The CDR3 consists of 13 residues. CDR3 in DNA: TGTGCCAGCAGCCTCGAAAGGAGGAGTGAGCAGTACTTC. It is translated as CASSLERRSEQYF.

V gene TRBV11-1 combines with J gene TRBJ2-5; D is uncertain. V was cut by 5 bases and J by 2 bases, with 12 bases left in between. Per the germline V gene, CDR1 is SGHAT and CDR2 is FQDESV (reference sequence). The CDR3 is 14 residues long. In DNA, the CDR3 is TGTGCCAGCAGCCGCTCCGGGCCGCAAGAGACCCAGTACTTC. Translated, it gives CASSRSGPQETQYF.

This clonotype was counted a few times. The chain uses TRBV2 and TRBJ2-5, with D unclear. This CDR3 has 13 residues. V lost 6 bases and J 5 bases, leaving 13 bases between the germline ends. CDR1 is SNHLY, CDR2 FYNNEI, per germline. CDR3 loop: CASRIRSGETQYF. The CDR3 coding sequence is TGTGCCAGCAGAATTAGATCCGGGGAGACCCAGTACTTC.

The rearrangement uses TRBV5-6 and TRBJ2-1; D perhaps matches TRBD1 (5 bases). There are 14 residues in the CDR3. Trimming took off 1 base at V and 3 bases at J, with 8 bases between the two ends. Per the germline V gene, CDR1 is SGHDT and CDR2 is YYEEEE. The CDR3 DNA sequence: TGTGCCAGCAGCTTGCTGCAGGGCTACAATGAGCAGTTCTTC. Amino acids: CASSLLQGYNEQFF.

This clonotype came up a few times. The chain links TRBV2 to TRBJ2-1; maybe TRBD1 (5 bases). The V gene lost 6 bases and the J gene lost 4 bases, with 10 bases spanning the gap. The CDR3 consists of 13 residues. Germline lookup yields CDR1 SNHLY and CDR2 FYNNEI. CDR3 in DNA: TGTGCCAGCAGCGATGACAGTTACAATGAGCAGTTCTTC. This gives the protein CASSDDSYNEQFF.

The chain carries TRBV6-8 and TRBJ2-1; perhaps D is TRBD1 or TRBD2 (5 bases each). From germline, CDR1 is MNHGY and CDR2 SAAAGT. Trimming removed 5 bases from V and 4 bases from J, with 15 bases in between. The CDR3 length is 15 residues. CDR3 in DNA: TGTGCCAGCAGTGTCTGGGGGAAAGAATACAATGAGCAGTTCTTC. Protein product: CASSVWGKEYNEQFF.

The chain recombines TRBV29-1 with TRBJ2-7, with D uncertain. Trimming stripped 7 bases from V and 6 bases from J, with 10 bases between. The CDR3 spans 10 residues. The germline V gene encodes CDR1 SQVTM and CDR2 ANQGSEA. The CDR3 spells CSAVGSEQYF. CDR3 DNA: TGCAGCGCGGTGGGGTCCGAGCAGTACTTC.

Written as DNA, the CDR3 is TGTGCCAGCAGCTACCTACTAGCGACGGGGGAGCAGTACTTC. Residues: CASSYLLATGEQYF. The chain employs TRBV6-1 and TRBJ2-7; 7 nucleotides line up with TRBD2. Germline CDR1 reads MNHNS; CDR2 reads SASEGT. The CDR3 extends over 14 amino acids. With V trimmed by 6 bases and J by 7 bases, 12 bases remained unmatched.

The rearrangement links TRBV28 to TRBJ2-7; D might be TRBD2 (6 bases). Germline V gene sequence: CDR1 MDHEN, CDR2 SYDVKM. This CDR3 contains 11 residues. V lost 5 bases, J lost 12 bases, and 14 bases lay in between. CDR3 residues: CASSGGEGPYF. CDR3 DNA sequence: TGTGCCAGCAGTGGCGGGGAAGGGCCGTACTTC.

A few counts support this clonotype. The chain uses TRBV6-1 and TRBJ2-1; weak D call: TRBD2 (5 bases). Trimming removed 6 bases at V and 4 bases at J, with 16 bases between. The V gene's germline CDR1 is MNHNS and CDR2 SASEGT. The length of the CDR3 is 15 residues. This CDR3 is CASSIGGGLYNEQFF. CDR3 in DNA: TGTGCCAGCAGCATAGGAGGTGGCTTATACAATGAGCAGTTCTTC.

This chain connects TRBV4-1 to TRBJ2-1; TRBD2 matches 8 bases. V gave up 6 bases and J gave up 0 bases; unmatched junction bases: 4. The CDR3 length is 15 residues. CDR1 MGHRA and CDR2 YSYEKL come from the germline V gene. The CDR3 protein is CASSQRGFSYNEQFF. The CDR3 DNA reads TGCGCCAGCAGTCAGCGGGGGTTCTCCTACAATGAGCAGTTCTTC.

CDR3 in DNA: TGCGCCAGCAGTGAGTCCTGGCTTCCCTATGAGCAGTTCTTC. It specifies CASSESWLPYEQFF. This chain connects TRBV10-2 to TRBJ2-1; D call uncertain. Germline V gene lookup returns CDR1 WSHSY and CDR2 SAAADI. The CDR3 is 14 amino acids. V lost 0 bases and J 8 bases, leaving 11 bases between the germline ends.

This chain links TRBV28 with TRBJ1-3; unclear D gene. This CDR3 spans 13 amino acids. Trimming took off 7 bases at V and 0 bases at J, with 7 bases between the two ends. CDR1 is MDHEN, CDR2 SYDVKM, per germline. The CDR3 bases are TGTGCCAGCACTCGGGACTCTGGAAACACCATATATTTT. Translation gives CASTRDSGNTIYF.

V and J are TRBV10-2 and TRBJ1-2; no reliable D call. Germline V gene data show CDR1 as WSHSY and CDR2 as SAAADI. CDR3 length: 13 amino acids. The V end was cut by 6 bases, the J end by 7 bases, with 15 bases between. This CDR3 is CASSPSGWGGYTF. Here the CDR3 DNA reads TGCGCCAGCAGCCCCTCCGGATGGGGTGGCTACACCTTC.

The chain recombines TRBV6-6 with TRBJ2-1; D call uncertain. The CDR3 contains 14 residues. Trimming took off 8 bases at V and 4 bases at J, with 15 bases between the two ends. CDR1 is MNHNY and CDR2 is SVGAGI in the germline V gene (reference sequence). The CDR3 nucleotides are TGTGCCAGCGTCTATTCGCAGGTGTACAATGAGCAGTTCTTC. Protein product: CASVYSQVYNEQFF.

This clonotype is large in the sample. J is TRBJ2-7 and V is TRBV3-1; 7 bases line up with TRBD2. The trim removed 1 base at V and 9 bases at J, leaving 12 bases unmatched. Germline lookup yields CDR1 LGHDT and CDR2 YNNKEL (reference sequence). The CDR3 length is 15 residues. The CDR3: CASSQVGGSDDRQYF. CDR3 nucleotide sequence: TGTGCCAGCAGCCAAGTGGGAGGGAGCGACGACCGGCAGTACTTC.

The chain joins TRBV12-3 or TRBV12-4 to TRBJ1-1; D is undetermined. CDR3 length: 14 amino acids. The V gene lost 6 bases and the J gene lost 4 bases, with 15 bases spanning the gap. CDR3 residues: CASSPQVVVTEAFF. CDR3 DNA sequence: TGTGCCAGCAGCCCGCAGGTGGTGGTCACTGAAGCTTTCTTT.

J is TRBJ1-5 and V is TRBV28; D is perhaps TRBD1 (5 bases). Trimming took 6 bases from V and 9 from J, leaving 15 bases between them. Germline V gives CDR1 MDHEN, CDR2 SYDVKM. The CDR3 extends over 13 amino acids. The DNA of the CDR3 is TGTGCCAGCAGCTACCCCGCGCAGGGGCCCCAGCATTTT. Amino acid sequence: CASSYPAQGPQHF.

CDR3 DNA: TGTGCCAGCGCCAGGGACAGCTCCTACGAGCAGTACTTC. Its protein is CASARDSSYEQYF. This rearrangement joins TRBV6-6 to TRBJ2-7; 7 bases line up with TRBD1. This CDR3 spans 13 amino acids. Trimming took 8 bases from V and 0 from J; bases not matched to a gene: 4. The germline V gene encodes CDR1 MNHNY and CDR2 SVGAGI (reference sequence).

The rearrangement uses TRBV29-1 and TRBJ1-2; a possible D gene is TRBD1 (6 bases). CDR1 and CDR2 (germline): SQVTM, ANQGSEA. V lost 7 bases and J lost 8, with 14 bases in between. CDR3 size: 11 residues. The CDR3: CSGVGAGGYTF. The CDR3 DNA sequence: TGCAGCGGGGTGGGGGCTGGAGGCTACACCTTC.